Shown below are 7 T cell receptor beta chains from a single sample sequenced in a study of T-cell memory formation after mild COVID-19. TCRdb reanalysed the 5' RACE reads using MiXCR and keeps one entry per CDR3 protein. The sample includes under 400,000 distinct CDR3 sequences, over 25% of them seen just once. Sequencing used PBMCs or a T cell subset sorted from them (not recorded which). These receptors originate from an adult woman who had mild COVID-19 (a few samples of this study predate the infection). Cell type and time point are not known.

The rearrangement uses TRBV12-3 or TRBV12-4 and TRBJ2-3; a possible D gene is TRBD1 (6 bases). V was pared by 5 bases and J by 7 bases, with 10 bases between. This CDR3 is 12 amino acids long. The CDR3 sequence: CASSPTGHTQYF. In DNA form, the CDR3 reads TGTGCCAGCAGTCCCACAGGGCATACGCAGTATTTT.

The CDR3 sequence is CSAATWDFMTTDTQYF. Here the CDR3 DNA reads TGCAGTGCTGCCACCTGGGACTTCATGACCACAGATACGCAGTATTTT. This chain uses TRBV20-1 with TRBJ2-3; D might be TRBD2 (6 bases). CDR3 length: 16 residues. The V end was cut by 5 bases, the J end by 2 bases, with 20 bases between. The germline gives CDR1 DFQATT, CDR2 SNEGSKA (reference sequence).

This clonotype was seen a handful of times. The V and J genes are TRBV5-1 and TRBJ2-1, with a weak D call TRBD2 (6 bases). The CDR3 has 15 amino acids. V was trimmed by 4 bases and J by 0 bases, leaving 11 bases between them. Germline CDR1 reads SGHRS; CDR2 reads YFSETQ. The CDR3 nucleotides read TGCGCCAGCAGCCAGTCTAGCGACTCCTACAATGAGCAGTTCTTC. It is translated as CASSQSSDSYNEQFF.

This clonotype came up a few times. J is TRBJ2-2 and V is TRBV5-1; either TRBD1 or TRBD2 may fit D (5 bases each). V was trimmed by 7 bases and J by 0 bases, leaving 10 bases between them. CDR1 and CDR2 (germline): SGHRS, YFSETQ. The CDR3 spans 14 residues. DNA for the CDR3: TGCGCCAGCCGAATGGGGGCGAACACCGGGGAGCTGTTTTTT. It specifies CASRMGANTGELFF.

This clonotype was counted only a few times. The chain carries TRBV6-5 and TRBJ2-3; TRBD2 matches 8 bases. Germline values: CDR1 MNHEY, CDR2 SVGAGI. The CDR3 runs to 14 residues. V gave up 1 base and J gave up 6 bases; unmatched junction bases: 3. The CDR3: CASSYWGLDDTQYF. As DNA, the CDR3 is TGTGCCAGCAGTTACTGGGGACTAGACGATACGCAGTATTTT.

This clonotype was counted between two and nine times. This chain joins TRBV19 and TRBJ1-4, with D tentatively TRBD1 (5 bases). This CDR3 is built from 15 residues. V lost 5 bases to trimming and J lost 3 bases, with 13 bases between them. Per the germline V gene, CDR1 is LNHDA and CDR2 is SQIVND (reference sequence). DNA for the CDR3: TGTGCCAGTAGTGCGCGGGACGGCCCTAATGAAAAACTGTTTTTT. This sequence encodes CASSARDGPNEKLFF.

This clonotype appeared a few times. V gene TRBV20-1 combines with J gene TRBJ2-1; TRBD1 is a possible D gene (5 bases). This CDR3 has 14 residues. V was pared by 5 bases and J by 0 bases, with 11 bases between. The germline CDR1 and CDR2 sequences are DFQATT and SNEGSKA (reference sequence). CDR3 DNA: TGCAGTGCTTTTGACAGTCTCTCCTACAATGAGCAGTTCTTC. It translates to CSAFDSLSYNEQFF.